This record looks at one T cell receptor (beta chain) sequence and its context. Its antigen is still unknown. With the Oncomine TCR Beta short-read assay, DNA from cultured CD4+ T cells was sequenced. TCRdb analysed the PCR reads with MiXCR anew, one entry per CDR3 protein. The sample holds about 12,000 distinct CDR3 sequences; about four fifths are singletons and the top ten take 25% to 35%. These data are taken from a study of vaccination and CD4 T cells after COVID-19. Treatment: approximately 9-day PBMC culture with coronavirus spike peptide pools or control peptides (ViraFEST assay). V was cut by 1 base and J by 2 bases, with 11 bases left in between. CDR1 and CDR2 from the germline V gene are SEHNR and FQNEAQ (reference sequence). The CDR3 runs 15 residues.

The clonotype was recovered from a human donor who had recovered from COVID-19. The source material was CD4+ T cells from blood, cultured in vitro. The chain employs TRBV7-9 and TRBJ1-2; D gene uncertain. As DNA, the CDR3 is TGTGCCAGCAGCTTAGTATATCGGTCCAACTATGGCTACACCTTC. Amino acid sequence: CASSLVYRSNYGYTF.